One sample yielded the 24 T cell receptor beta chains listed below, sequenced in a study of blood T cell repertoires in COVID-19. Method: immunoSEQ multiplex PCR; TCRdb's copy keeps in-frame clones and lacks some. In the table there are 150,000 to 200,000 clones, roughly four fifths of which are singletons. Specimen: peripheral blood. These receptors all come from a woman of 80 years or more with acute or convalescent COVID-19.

The CDR3 spells CASSIGVRSPLHF. The DNA of the CDR3 is TGTGCCAGTAGTATCGGTGTCCGTTCACCCCTCCACTTT. J is TRBJ1-6 and V is TRBV19; no firm D call. Germline CDR1 is LNHDA and CDR2 is SQIVND (reference sequence). This CDR3 has 13 residues. Between the trimmed V and J ends, which lost 3 bases and 9 bases, there was a span of 9 bases.

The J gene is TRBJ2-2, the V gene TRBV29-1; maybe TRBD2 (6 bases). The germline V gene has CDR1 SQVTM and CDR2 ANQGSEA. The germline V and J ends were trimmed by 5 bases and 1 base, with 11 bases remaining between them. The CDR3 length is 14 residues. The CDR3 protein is CSVLGRQNTGELFF. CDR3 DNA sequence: TGCAGCGTTCTAGGGAGGCAGAACACCGGGGAGCTGTTTTTT.

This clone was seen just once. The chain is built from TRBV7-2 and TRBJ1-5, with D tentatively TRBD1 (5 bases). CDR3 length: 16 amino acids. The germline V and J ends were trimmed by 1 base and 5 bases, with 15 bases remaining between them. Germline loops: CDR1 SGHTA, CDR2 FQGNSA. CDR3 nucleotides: TGTGCCAGCAGCTTAGTGGCGGGGCTAGGCGATCAGCCCCAGCATTTT. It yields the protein CASSLVAGLGDQPQHF.

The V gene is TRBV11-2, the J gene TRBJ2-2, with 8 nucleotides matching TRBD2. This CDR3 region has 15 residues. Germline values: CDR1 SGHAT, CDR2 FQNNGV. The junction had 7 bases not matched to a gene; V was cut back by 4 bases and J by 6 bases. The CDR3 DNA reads TGTGCCAGCAGCTCCCGGGGGGGGCTGGCCGGGGAGCTGTTTTTT. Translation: CASSSRGGLAGELFF.

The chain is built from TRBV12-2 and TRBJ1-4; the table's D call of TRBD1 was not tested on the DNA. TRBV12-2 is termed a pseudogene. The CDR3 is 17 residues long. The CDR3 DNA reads TGTGCAAGTCGCGAGACAGGGCATTTATACGTAAATGAAAAACTGTTTTTT. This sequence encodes CASRETGHLYVNEKLFF.

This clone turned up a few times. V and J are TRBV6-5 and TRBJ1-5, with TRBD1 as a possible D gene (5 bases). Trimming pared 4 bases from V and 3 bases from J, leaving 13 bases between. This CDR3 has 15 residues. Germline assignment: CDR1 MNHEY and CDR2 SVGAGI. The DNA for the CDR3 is TGTGCCAGCAGTTGGTGGGGGGTCGACAATCAGCCCCAGCATTTT. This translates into CASSWWGVDNQPQHF.

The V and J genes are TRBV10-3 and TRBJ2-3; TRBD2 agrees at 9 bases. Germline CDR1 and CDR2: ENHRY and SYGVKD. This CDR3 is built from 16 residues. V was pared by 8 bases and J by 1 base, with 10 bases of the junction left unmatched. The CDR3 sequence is CAIGSSGGLGTDTQYF. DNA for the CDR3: TGTGCCATCGGATCGAGCGGGGGGCTCGGCACAGATACGCAGTATTTT.

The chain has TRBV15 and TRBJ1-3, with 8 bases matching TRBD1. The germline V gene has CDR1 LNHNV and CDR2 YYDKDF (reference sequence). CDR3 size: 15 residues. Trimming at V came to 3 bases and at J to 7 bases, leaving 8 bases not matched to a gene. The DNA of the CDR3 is TGTGCCACCAGCAGCTGGGGACAGGATCCGAACACCATATATTTT. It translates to CATSSWGQDPNTIYF.

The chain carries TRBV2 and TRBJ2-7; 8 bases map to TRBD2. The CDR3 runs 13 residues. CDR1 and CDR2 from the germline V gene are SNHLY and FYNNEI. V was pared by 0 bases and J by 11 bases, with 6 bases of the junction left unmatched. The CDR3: CASSEALRGGKYF. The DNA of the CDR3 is TGTGCCAGCAGTGAAGCGCTTCGGGGGGGCAAGTACTTC.

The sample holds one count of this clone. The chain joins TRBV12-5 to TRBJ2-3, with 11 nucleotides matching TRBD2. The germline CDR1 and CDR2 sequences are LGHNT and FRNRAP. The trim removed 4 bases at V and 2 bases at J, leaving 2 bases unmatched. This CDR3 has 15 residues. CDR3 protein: CASGSGLAVTDTQYF. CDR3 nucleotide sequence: TGTGCTAGTGGTTCGGGACTAGCGGTCACAGATACGCAGTATTTT.

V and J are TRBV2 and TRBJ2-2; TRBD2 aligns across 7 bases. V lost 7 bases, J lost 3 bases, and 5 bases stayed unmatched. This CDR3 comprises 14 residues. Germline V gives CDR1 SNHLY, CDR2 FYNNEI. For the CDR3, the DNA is TGTGCCAGCACGTTGGCGGGAGACACCGGGGAGCTGTTTTTT. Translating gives CASTLAGDTGELFF. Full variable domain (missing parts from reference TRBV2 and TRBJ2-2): EPEVTQTPSHQVTQMGQEVILRCVPISNHLYFYWYRQILGQKVEFLVSFYNNEISEKSEIFDDQFSVERPDGSNFTLKIRSTKLEDSAMYFCASTLAGDTGELFFGEGSRLTVL.

The CDR3 sequence: CASSPGTGSHSPLHF. The CDR3 DNA reads TGTGCCAGCAGCCCGGGGACAGGGTCGCATTCACCCCTCCACTTT. This sequence joins TRBV11-2 and TRBJ1-6; 9 positions match TRBD1. The V segment lost 5 bases and the J segment 8 bases; nucleotides outside the gene matches: 7. The CDR3 is 15 amino acids. In germline, CDR1 is SGHAT, CDR2 FQNNGV. The variable domain in full, completed from reference TRBV11-2 and TRBJ1-6, reads EAGVAQSPRYKIIEKRQSVAFWCNPISGHATLYWYQQILGQGPKLLIQFQNNGVVDDSQLPKDRFSAERLKGVDSTLKIQPAKLEDSAVYLCASSPGTGSHSPLHFGNGTRLTVT.

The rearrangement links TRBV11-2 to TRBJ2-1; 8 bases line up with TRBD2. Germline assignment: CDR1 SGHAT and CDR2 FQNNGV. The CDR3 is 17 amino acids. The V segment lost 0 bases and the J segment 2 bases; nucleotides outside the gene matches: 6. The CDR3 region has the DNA TGTGCCAGCAGCTTAGAATGGGGCGGGGGGACCTACAATGAGCAGTTCTTC. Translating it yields CASSLEWGGGTYNEQFF.

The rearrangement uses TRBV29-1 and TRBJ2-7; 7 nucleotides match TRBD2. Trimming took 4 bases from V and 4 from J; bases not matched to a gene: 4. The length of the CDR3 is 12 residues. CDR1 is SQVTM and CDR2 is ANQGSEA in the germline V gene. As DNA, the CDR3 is TGCAGCGTTGCGGGGGGTGTGTACGAGCAGTACTTC. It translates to CSVAGGVYEQYF.

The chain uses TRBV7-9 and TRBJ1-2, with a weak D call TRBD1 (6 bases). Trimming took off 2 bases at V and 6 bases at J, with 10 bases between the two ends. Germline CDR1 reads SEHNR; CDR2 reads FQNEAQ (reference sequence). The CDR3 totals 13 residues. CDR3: CASSLRTANGYTF. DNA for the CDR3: TGTGCCAGCAGCTTAAGGACAGCCAATGGCTACACCTTC.

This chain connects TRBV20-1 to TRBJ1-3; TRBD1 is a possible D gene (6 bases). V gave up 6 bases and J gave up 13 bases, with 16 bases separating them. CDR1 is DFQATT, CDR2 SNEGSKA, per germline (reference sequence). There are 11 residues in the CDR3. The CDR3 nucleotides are TGCAGTGCGGCGGACAGTCGAGGGATATATTTT. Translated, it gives CSAADSRGIYF.

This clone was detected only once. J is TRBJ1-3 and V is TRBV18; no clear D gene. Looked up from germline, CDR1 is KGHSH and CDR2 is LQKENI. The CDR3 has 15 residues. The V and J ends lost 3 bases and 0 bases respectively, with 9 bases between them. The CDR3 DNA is TGTGCCAGCTCACCTGGCACCCACTCTGGAAACACCATATATTTT. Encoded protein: CASSPGTHSGNTIYF.

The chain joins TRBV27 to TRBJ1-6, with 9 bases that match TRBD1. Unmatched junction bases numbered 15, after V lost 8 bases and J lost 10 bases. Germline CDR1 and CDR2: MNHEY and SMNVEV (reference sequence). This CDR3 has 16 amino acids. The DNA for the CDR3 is TGTGCCAGCCGTCAATCCACGGGACAGGGATACTCACCCCTCCACTTT. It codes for CASRQSTGQGYSPLHF.

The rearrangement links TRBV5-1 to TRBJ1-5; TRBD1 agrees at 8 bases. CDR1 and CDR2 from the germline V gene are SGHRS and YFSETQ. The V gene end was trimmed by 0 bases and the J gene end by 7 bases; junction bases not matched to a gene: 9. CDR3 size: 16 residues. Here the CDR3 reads CASSLGTGPSSQPQHF. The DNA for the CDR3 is TGCGCCAGCAGCTTGGGGACAGGGCCCTCCAGCCAGCCCCAGCATTTT. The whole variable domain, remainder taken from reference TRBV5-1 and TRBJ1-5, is KAGVTQTPRYLIKTRGQQVTLSCSPISGHRSVSWYQQTPGQGLQFLFEYFSETQRNKGNFPGRFSGRQFSNSRSEMNVSTLELGDSALYLCASSLGTGPSSQPQHFGDGTRLSIL.

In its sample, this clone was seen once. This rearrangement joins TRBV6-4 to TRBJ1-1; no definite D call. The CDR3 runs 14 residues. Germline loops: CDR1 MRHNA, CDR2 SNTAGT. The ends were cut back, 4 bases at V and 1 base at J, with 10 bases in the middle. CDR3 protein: CASSANPGNTEAFF. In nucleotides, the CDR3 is TGTGCCAGCAGTGCTAACCCAGGGAACACTGAAGCTTTCTTT.

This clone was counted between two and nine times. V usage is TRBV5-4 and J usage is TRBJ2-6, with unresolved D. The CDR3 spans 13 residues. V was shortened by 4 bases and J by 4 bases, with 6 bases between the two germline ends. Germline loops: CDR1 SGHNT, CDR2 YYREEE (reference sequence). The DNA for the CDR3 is TGTGCCAGCAGCCCCGCGGGGGCCAACGTCCTGACTTTC. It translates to CASSPAGANVLTF.

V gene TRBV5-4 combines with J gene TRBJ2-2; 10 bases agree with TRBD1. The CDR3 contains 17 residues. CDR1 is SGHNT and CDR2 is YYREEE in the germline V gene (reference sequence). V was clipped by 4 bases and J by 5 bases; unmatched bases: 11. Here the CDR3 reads CASSIRQGAKVTGELFF. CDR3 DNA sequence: TGTGCCAGCAGCATAAGACAGGGGGCGAAGGTGACCGGGGAGCTGTTTTTT.

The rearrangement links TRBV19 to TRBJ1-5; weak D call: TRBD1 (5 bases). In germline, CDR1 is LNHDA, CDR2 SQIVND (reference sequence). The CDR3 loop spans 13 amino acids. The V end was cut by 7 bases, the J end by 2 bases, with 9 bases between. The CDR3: CASTGSGNQPQHF. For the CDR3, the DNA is TGTGCCAGTACAGGGTCGGGCAATCAGCCCCAGCATTTT. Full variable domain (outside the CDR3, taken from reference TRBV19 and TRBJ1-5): DGGITQSPKYLFRKEGQNVTLSCEQNLNHDAMYWYRQDPGQGLRLIYYSQIVNDFQKGDIAEGYSVSREKKESFPLTVTSAQKNPTAFYLCASTGSGNQPQHFGDGTRLSIL.

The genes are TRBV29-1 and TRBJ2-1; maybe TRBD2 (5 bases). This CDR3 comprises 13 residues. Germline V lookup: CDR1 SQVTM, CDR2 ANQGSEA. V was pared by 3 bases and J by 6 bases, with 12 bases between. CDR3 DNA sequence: TGCAGCGTTGATCGGGCGGGCTTCAATGAGCAGTTCTTC. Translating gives CSVDRAGFNEQFF.